This T cell receptor (beta chain) appears in the sequencing data of a study of blood T cells in healthy people across ages. A few counts support this clonotype. CDR1 is SGHTA and CDR2 is FQGTGA in the germline V gene. There are 16 residues in the CDR3. Deletions cut 2 bases from V and 0 bases from J, with 8 bases between. Using a J-beta primer mix together with a sample-barcoded 5' primer, a second PCR was run for roughly 7 to 12 cycles. TCRdb itself ran the 5' RACE reads through MiXCR, one entry per CDR3 protein. The sample contains under 800,000 distinct CDR3 sequences, under 25% of which appear only once.

Source material: blood. This rearrangement joins TRBV7-3 to TRBJ2-6; D uncertain. The clonotype originates from a man in his sixties or seventies in good health. The CDR3: CASSLGLLSGANVLTF. CDR3 DNA: TGTGCCAGCAGCTTAGGGCTTCTCTCTGGGGCCAACGTCCTGACTTTC.